A selection of T cell receptor beta chains follows, all from one sample in a study of neurological immune-mediated disorders. TCRdb re-derived calls from the 5' RACE reads in MiXCR, one entry per CDR3 protein. The profile shows under 80,000 distinct CDR3 sequences, approximately 9.4% of them singletons. The sequencing input was PBMCs. These receptors originate from a man aged 50 to 60 in good health. Both conserved end residues are part of each CDR3. A D gene is named only where the DNA matches it firmly.

cdr3_aa j_call d_call v_call
CASSLAGGRGNEQFF TRBJ2-1 TRBD2 TRBV5-1
CASSQSRTGNTIYF TRBJ1-3 . TRBV14
CASSPWYSNTGELFF TRBJ2-2 . TRBV5-1
CASSTGATGSDEQYF TRBJ2-7 . TRBV5-1
CASSLEWTSGSNTQYF TRBJ2-3 TRBD2 TRBV7-2
CASSLWLNEQFF TRBJ2-1 . TRBV5-1
CASSQGGSGLTIGQYF TRBJ2-3 . TRBV4-1
CSARGGGSGANVLTF TRBJ2-6 TRBD2 TRBV20-1
CASSPEGGFSNQPQHF TRBJ1-5 . TRBV18
CASSPWGTQSSTDTQYF TRBJ2-3 . TRBV7-8
CASSGEGTVEQYF TRBJ2-7 . TRBV5-1
CASREETASYF TRBJ2-5 . TRBV5-1
CSVTGRLGEFNEQYF TRBJ2-7 . TRBV29-1
CSASDDRVEETQYF TRBJ2-5 TRBD1 TRBV20-1
CASSPVRGGEQYF TRBJ2-7 TRBD2 TRBV19
CASREGRNTGELFF TRBJ2-2 . TRBV7-3
CSARDFGDYGYTF TRBJ1-2 . TRBV20-1
CASSFTTDTQYF TRBJ2-3 . TRBV5-1
CASSLNPAGIQYF TRBJ2-4 . TRBV11-2
CSVRKGGNTGELFF TRBJ2-2 . TRBV29-1
CAISEVEREVQETQYF TRBJ2-5 TRBD2 TRBV10-3
CASSFTGGNYEQYF TRBJ2-7 TRBD1 TRBV5-5
CASSFEGPNTEAFF TRBJ1-1 . TRBV5-1
CASSLSGDEQFF TRBJ2-1 . TRBV7-2